A selection of T cell receptor beta chains follows, all from one sample in a study of post-analysis software for immune sequencing data. TCRdb reanalysed the PCR reads using MiXCR and keeps one entry per CDR3 protein. Among 550,000 to 700,000 distinct CDR3 sequences, 44% were seen once, and the ten largest hold more than 1.5%. The specimen was blood. All receptors derive from a girl aged 5-17 years with multiple sclerosis. CDR3s include the opening cysteine and the closing phenylalanine or tryptophan. The listing skips clone size in some rows; elsewhere it reads once, few, many or a size class.

once TRBJ2-5 TRBV5-1 CASSLGDRGNQETQYF
few TRBJ2-7 TRBV20-1 CSARDPGSISYEQYF
. TRBJ2-3 TRBV6-1 CASTTSGEGTQYF
. TRBJ2-1 TRBV5-1 CASSLVREEQFF
. TRBJ1-2 TRBV6-5 CASRTTENYGYTF
few TRBJ2-1 TRBV12-3/TRBV12-4 CASSSLLIADGQVRVYNEQFF
. TRBJ2-3 TRBV27 CASSLYPGGLKQGTSTDTQYF
. TRBJ2-5 TRBV5-8 CASSPGTSGTPQGETQYF
. TRBJ2-3 TRBV20-1 CSALTTSGRDTQYF
. TRBJ2-5 TRBV7-6 CASSLGPREETQYF
few TRBJ2-5 TRBV10-3 CAISQRGAQETQYF
. TRBJ2-1 TRBV29-1 CSVERTSEYNEQFF
. TRBJ1-4 TRBV29-1 CSVVNRDEKLFF
once TRBJ2-1 TRBV6-6 CASSSGAGVSSYNEQFF
many TRBJ2-5 TRBV29-1 CSVERARGETQYF
few TRBJ2-7 TRBV4-2 CASSQPFRLAETYEQYF
. TRBJ2-7 TRBV5-1 CASSLREGSYEQYF
. . TRBV10-3 CAIRESTEAREQYF
few TRBJ1-2 TRBV20-1 CSALRTGEDLHTF
. TRBJ2-1 TRBV12-3/TRBV12-4 CASSSDYFNYGEQFF
. TRBJ2-3 TRBV12-5 CASGRPRGDTQYF
. TRBJ2-7 TRBV12-3/TRBV12-4 CANSGREGSSYEQYF
. TRBJ2-5 TRBV5-4 CASSSSGQYQETQYF
few TRBJ1-4 TRBV6-5 CASSRTATNEKLFF
. TRBJ1-2 TRBV7-3 CASSLSGTPRNYGYTF
once TRBJ2-3 TRBV4-1 CASSLPGLAGGRPGDTQYF
. TRBJ2-3 TRBV7-9 CASSLRPGLPTGADTQYF